The 19 T cell receptor beta chains reported below all come from one sample, sequenced in a study of glioma-infiltrating T cells after dendritic cell vaccination. The assay was immunoSEQ multiplex PCR, and TCRdb's table has in-frame clones only and misses some. The data hold roughly 100,000 clones, with roughly four fifths observed a single time. Sequencing used blood, obtained before dendritic cell vaccination. The receptors were sampled from a human donor with glioblastoma.

The chain joins TRBV4-2 to TRBJ2-7; 9 bases map to TRBD2. CDR1 is LGHNA and CDR2 is YNFKEQ in the germline V gene. This CDR3 has 17 residues. The ends lost 0 bases at V and 3 bases at J; junction bases unmatched: 9. CDR3 nucleotides: TGTGCCAGCAGCCAAGAACTCGTTAGCGGGGGAGGCTACGAGCAGTACTTC. Residues: CASSQELVSGGGYEQYF.

This clone was seen only a few times. This chain links TRBV2 with TRBJ1-6; D gene ambiguous. The CDR3 is 13 residues long. Germline assignment: CDR1 SNHLY and CDR2 FYNNEI. The ends were cut back, 4 bases at V and 7 bases at J, with 8 bases in the middle. The CDR3 DNA reads as TGTGCCAGCAGTGGTCAGAGGAATTCACCCCTCCACTTT. Amino acids: CASSGQRNSPLHF.

Here the CDR3 DNA reads TGTGCCAGCAGCTCCACGACTAGCGGGGGGGATCCCGGGGAGCTGTTTTTT. Translating gives CASSSTTSGGDPGELFF. The rearrangement joins TRBV9 to TRBJ2-2; 14 nucleotides line up with TRBD2. After removal of 4 bases from V and 6 bases from J, the junction contained 8 bases not matched to a gene. The germline gives CDR1 SGDLS, CDR2 YYNGEE. The CDR3 has 17 residues. The full variable domain, in which reference TRBV9 and TRBJ2-2 provide the parts outside the CDR3, is DSGVTQTPKHLITATGQRVTLRCSPRSGDLSVYWYQQSLDQGLQFLIQYYNGEERAKGNILERFSAQQFPDLHSELNLSSLELGDSALYFCASSSTTSGGDPGELFFGEGSRLTVL.

The rearrangement uses TRBV27 and TRBJ2-7; the D gene is possibly TRBD1 (5 bases). The germline V gene encodes CDR1 MNHEY and CDR2 SMNVEV (reference sequence). The germline V and J ends were trimmed by 2 bases and 6 bases, with 5 bases remaining between them. The CDR3 has 11 residues. Written as DNA, the CDR3 is TGTGCCAGCAGTTTAGGGGCCGAGCAGTACTTC. This encodes CASSLGAEQYF.

J is TRBJ2-5 and V is TRBV7-3; tentatively, D is TRBD2 (6 bases). The V gene lost 4 bases and the J gene lost 4 bases, with 13 bases spanning the gap. The CDR3 covers 14 residues. Germline CDR1 reads SGHTA; CDR2 reads FQGTGA. The CDR3: CASSSTSSAETQYF. CDR3 nucleotides: TGTGCCAGCAGCTCGACTAGTTCTGCAGAGACCCAGTACTTC.

The chain combines TRBV9 with TRBJ1-6; 9 bases match TRBD1. From germline, CDR1 is SGDLS and CDR2 YYNGEE. V trimming: 3 bases; J trimming: 2 bases; junction bases outside the gene matches: 0. The CDR3 has 15 amino acids. DNA for the CDR3: TGTGCCAGCAGCGGGACAGGGGCCTATAATTCACCCCTCCACTTT. Its protein product is CASSGTGAYNSPLHF.

This chain links TRBV5-1 with TRBJ2-3; D gene uncertain. This CDR3 is 12 amino acids long. Per germline, CDR1 SGHRS and CDR2 YFSETQ. Between the trimmed V and J ends, which lost 4 bases and 2 bases, there was a span of 5 bases. CDR3 in amino acids: CASSRDTDTQYF. Written as DNA, the CDR3 is TGCGCCAGCAGCCGAGACACAGATACGCAGTATTTT.

DNA for the CDR3: TGTGCCAGCAGCCGAAACCCGAAGGAGGGAGAGACCCAGTACTTC. Protein sequence: CASSRNPKEGETQYF. This chain links TRBV5-4 with TRBJ2-5; perhaps TRBD2 as D (6 bases). Germline V gene sequence: CDR1 SGHNT, CDR2 YYREEE (reference sequence). V gave up 4 bases and J gave up 4 bases, with 17 bases separating them. The CDR3 has 15 amino acids.

The chain is built from TRBV29-1 and TRBJ2-3; TRBD2 is a possible D gene (6 bases). The V gene lost 3 bases and the J gene lost 3 bases, with 16 bases spanning the gap. Germline values: CDR1 SQVTM, CDR2 ANQGSEA. This CDR3 comprises 15 residues. The CDR3 sequence is CSVEGSGLTTDTQYF. The CDR3 region has the DNA TGCAGCGTTGAGGGTAGCGGACTAACTACAGATACGCAGTATTTT.

The chain uses TRBV4-2 and TRBJ2-2, with 13 bases lining up with TRBD2. In germline, CDR1 is LGHNA, CDR2 YNFKEQ. The length of the CDR3 is 16 residues. The V and J ends lost 4 bases and 5 bases, in that order; junction bases with no gene match: 4. CDR3 sequence: CASSPQGLAGTGELFF. The CDR3 DNA follows: TGTGCCAGCAGCCCACAGGGACTAGCGGGAACCGGGGAGCTGTTTTTT.

V and J are TRBV5-1 and TRBJ1-2; TRBD1 aligns across 7 bases. Germline lookup yields CDR1 SGHRS and CDR2 YFSETQ. The CDR3 runs to 14 residues. Trimming at V came to 4 bases and at J to 4 bases, leaving 7 bases not matched to a gene. The CDR3 nucleotides are TGCGCCAGCAGCAACCGACAGGGTGGCTATGGCTACACCTTC. Translating it yields CASSNRQGGYGYTF.

The chain joins TRBV4-1 to TRBJ2-1, with 9 bases identical to TRBD2. V shed 0 bases and J 9 bases; nucleotides not matched to a gene: 9. CDR1 and CDR2 (germline): MGHRA, YSYEKL. The CDR3 is made up of 16 amino acids. Here the CDR3 DNA reads TGCGCCAGCAGCCAAGAAAGGCGGGGGGGCCAGTTTGAGCAGTTCTTC. Its protein is CASSQERRGGQFEQFF.

The rearrangement joins TRBV29-1 to TRBJ2-7; no reliable D call. The CDR3 runs 14 residues. V was pared by 2 bases and J by 0 bases, with 11 bases between. Germline CDR1 and CDR2: SQVTM and ANQGSEA. The CDR3 DNA sequence: TGCAGCGTTGAACTCGGAGTCAGCTCCTACGAGCAGTACTTC. It codes for CSVELGVSSYEQYF.

The chain carries TRBV6-5 and TRBJ1-2, with D hard to call. The ends were cut back, 0 bases at V and 3 bases at J, with 14 bases in the middle. This CDR3 is built from 16 residues. Germline-derived CDR1 and CDR2 are MNHEY and SVGAGI. The CDR3 sequence is CASSYSNPVGDYGYTF. DNA of the CDR3: TGTGCCAGCAGTTACTCGAATCCCGTGGGAGACTATGGCTACACCTTC.

This clone has just one count. The chain joins TRBV7-9 to TRBJ2-7; 7 nucleotides line up with TRBD1. The CDR3 spans 14 residues. V was pared by 5 bases and J by 7 bases, with 11 bases of the junction left unmatched. Looked up from germline, CDR1 is SEHNR and CDR2 is FQNEAQ (reference sequence). In DNA, the CDR3 is TGTGCCAGCAGCGCGAGTACAGGGGTCTTAGAGCAGTACTTC. Its protein is CASSASTGVLEQYF.

The chain couples TRBV5-4 to TRBJ2-1, with TRBD2 identical over 7 bases. The CDR3 is 14 residues long. CDR1 is SGHNT and CDR2 is YYREEE in the germline V gene (reference sequence). Germline trimming cut 4 bases from V and 4 bases from J; bases unmatched to any gene: 5. The CDR3 here is CASSSGTVYNEQFF. The CDR3, as DNA: TGTGCCAGCAGCAGCGGGACGGTATACAATGAGCAGTTCTTC.

The chain combines TRBV9 with TRBJ1-2; 10 nucleotides agree with TRBD1. With V trimmed by 1 base and J by 4 bases, 10 bases remained unmatched. Germline V gene lookup returns CDR1 SGDLS and CDR2 YYNGEE. This CDR3 has 17 amino acids. The CDR3 coding sequence is TGTGCCAGCAGCGTATCCGGGACAGGGGAGAGTGGCTATGGCTACACCTTC. This translates into CASSVSGTGESGYGYTF.

The chain joins TRBV7-8 to TRBJ1-1; 8 bases line up with TRBD1. Germline V gene sequence: CDR1 SGHVS, CDR2 FQNEAQ. With V trimmed by 6 bases and J by 5 bases, 8 bases remained unmatched. The CDR3 contains 14 residues. CDR3 amino acids: CASRRDRGWTEAFF. The CDR3 DNA is TGTGCCAGCAGAAGAGACAGGGGTTGGACTGAAGCTTTCTTT.

The V and J genes are TRBV28 and TRBJ1-2, with TRBD1 matching over 11 bases. This CDR3 comprises 15 residues. Germline-derived CDR1 and CDR2 are MDHEN and SYDVKM. V trimming: 5 bases; J trimming: 7 bases; junction bases outside the gene matches: 9. This chain's CDR3 is CASSPRTGGASGYTF. The CDR3 DNA reads as TGTGCCAGCAGTCCACGGACAGGGGGCGCGAGTGGCTACACCTTC.